This is a list of T cell receptor beta chains from one sample in a study of T cell responses to AZD1222 COVID-19 vaccine. Sequencing was performed with immunoSEQ multiplex PCR; in TCRdb, only in-frame clones are kept and a portion is missing. The table lists around 170,000 clones, around 90% of them singletons. The sequencing here drew on peripheral blood, taken on day 0 of AZD1222 vaccination. All receptors derive from an adult in good health. The CDR3 runs from the conserved cysteine through the conserved F or W.

TRBJ2-7,TRBV7-9,CASSLTGTSGGYEQYF
TRBJ1-5,TRBV7-8,CASSLEGNSNQPQHF
TRBJ2-5,TRBV29-1,CSGEGAGSGETQYF
TRBJ2-5,TRBV5-6,CASSLTSWGKETQYF
TRBJ1-5,TRBV2,CASSADRVGIPQHF
TRBJ1-3,TRBV11-2,CASSLEEAGNTIYF
TRBJ2-5,TRBV5-1,CASSLASGEETQYF
TRBJ1-1,TRBV7-9,CASSLAPGGVSRNTEAFF
TRBJ2-4,TRBV18,CASSQTVGPSKNIQYF
TRBJ2-1,TRBV7-9,CAGSGPTDEQFF
TRBJ2-5,TRBV2,CASSKELQETQYF
TRBJ1-2,TRBV12-3/TRBV12-4,CASSLDRNYGYTF
TRBJ2-1,TRBV10-3,CAISEDRSYNEQFF
TRBJ2-7,TRBV25-1,CASSRDNYEQYF